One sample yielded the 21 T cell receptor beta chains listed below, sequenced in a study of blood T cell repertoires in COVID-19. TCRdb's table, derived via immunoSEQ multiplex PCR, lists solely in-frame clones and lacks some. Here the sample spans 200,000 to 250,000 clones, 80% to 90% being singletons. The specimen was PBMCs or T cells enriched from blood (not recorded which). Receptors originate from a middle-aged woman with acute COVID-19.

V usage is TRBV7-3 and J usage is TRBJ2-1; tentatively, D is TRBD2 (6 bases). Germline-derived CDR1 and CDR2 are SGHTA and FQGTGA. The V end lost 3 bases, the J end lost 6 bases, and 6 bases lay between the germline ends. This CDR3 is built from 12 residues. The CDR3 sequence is CASSFGSNEQFF. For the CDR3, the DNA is TGTGCCAGCAGCTTCGGGAGCAATGAGCAGTTCTTC.

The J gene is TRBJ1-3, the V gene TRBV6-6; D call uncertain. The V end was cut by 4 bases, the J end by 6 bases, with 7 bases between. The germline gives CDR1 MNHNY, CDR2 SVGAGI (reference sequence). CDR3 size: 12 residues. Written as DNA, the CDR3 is TGTGCCAGCAGTTCACAAGAAAACACCATATATTTT. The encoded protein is CASSSQENTIYF.

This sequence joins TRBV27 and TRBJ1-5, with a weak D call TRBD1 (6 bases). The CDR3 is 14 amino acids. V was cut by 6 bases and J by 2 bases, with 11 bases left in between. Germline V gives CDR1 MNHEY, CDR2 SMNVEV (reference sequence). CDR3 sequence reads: CASSPGVGNQPQHF. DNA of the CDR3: TGTGCCAGCAGCCCAGGGGTGGGCAATCAGCCCCAGCATTTT.

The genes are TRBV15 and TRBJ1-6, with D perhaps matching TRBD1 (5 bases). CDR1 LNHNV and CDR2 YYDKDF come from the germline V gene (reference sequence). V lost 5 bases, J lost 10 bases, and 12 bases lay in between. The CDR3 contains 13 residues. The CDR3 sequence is CATSPKGNSPLHF. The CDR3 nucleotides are TGTGCCACCAGCCCTAAGGGGAACTCACCCCTCCACTTT. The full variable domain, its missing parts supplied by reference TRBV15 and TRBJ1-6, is DAMVIQNPRYQVTQFGKPVTLSCSQTLNHNVMYWYQQKSSQAPKLLFHYYDKDFNNEADTPDNFQSRRPNTSFCFLDIRSPGLGDTAMYLCATSPKGNSPLHFGNGTRLTVT.

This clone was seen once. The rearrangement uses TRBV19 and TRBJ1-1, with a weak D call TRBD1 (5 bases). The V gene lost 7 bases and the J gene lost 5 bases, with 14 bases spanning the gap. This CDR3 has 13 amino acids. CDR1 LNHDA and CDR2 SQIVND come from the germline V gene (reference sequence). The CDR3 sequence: CASKGQGQTEAFF. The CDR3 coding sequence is TGTGCCAGTAAAGGGCAGGGCCAGACTGAAGCTTTCTTT.

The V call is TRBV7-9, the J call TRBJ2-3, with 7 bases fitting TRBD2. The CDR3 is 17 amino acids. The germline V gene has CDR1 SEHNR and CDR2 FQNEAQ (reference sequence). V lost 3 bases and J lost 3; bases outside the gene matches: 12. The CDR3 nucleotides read TGTGCCAGCAGCTTCCCGCGGGAGACAAAAAGAACAGATACGCAGTATTTT. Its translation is CASSFPRETKRTDTQYF.

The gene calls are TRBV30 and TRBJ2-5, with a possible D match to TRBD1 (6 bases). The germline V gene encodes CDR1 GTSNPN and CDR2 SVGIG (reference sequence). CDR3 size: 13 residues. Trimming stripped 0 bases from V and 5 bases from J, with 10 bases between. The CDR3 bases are TGTGCCTGGAGTGTAGGACAGCGGGAGACCCAGTACTTC. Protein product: CAWSVGQRETQYF.

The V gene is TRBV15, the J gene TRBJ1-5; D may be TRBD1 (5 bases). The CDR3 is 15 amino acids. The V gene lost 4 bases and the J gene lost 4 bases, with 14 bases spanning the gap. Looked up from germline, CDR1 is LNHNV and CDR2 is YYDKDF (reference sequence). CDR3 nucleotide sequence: TGTGCCACCAGCACCCCGGGACTAAGGAATCAGCCCCAGCATTTT. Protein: CATSTPGLRNQPQHF.

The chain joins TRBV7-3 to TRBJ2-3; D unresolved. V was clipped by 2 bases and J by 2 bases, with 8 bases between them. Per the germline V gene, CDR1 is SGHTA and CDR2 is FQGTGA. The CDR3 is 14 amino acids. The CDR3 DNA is TGTGCCAGCAGCTTAGGCGGTTACACAGATACGCAGTATTTT. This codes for CASSLGGYTDTQYF.

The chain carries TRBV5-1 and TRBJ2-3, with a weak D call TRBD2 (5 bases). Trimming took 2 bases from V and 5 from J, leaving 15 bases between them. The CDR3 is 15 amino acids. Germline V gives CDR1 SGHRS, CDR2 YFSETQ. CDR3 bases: TGCGCCAGCAGCTTCCGGGATCCAATTGTAGATACGCAGTATTTT. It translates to CASSFRDPIVDTQYF. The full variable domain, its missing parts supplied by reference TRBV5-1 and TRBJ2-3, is KAGVTQTPRYLIKTRGQQVTLSCSPISGHRSVSWYQQTPGQGLQFLFEYFSETQRNKGNFPGRFSGRQFSNSRSEMNVSTLELGDSALYLCASSFRDPIVDTQYFGPGTRLTVL.

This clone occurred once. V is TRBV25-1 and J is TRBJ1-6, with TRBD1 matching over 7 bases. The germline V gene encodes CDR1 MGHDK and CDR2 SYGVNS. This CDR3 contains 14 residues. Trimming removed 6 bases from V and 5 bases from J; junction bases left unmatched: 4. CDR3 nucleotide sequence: TGTGCCAGCAGAAGACAGGGAGATAATTCACCCCTCCACTTT. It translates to CASRRQGDNSPLHF. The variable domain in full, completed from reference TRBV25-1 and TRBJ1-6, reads EADIYQTPRYLVIGTGKKITLECSQTMGHDKMYWYQQDPGMELHLIHYSYGVNSTEKGDLSSESTVSRIRTEHFPLTLESARPSHTSQYLCASRRQGDNSPLHFGNGTRLTVT.

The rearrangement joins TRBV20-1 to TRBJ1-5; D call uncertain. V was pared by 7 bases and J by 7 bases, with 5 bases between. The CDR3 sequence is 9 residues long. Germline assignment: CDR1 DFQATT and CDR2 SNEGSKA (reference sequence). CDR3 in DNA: TGCAGTGTGGGCCAGCCCCAGCATTTT. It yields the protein CSVGQPQHF.

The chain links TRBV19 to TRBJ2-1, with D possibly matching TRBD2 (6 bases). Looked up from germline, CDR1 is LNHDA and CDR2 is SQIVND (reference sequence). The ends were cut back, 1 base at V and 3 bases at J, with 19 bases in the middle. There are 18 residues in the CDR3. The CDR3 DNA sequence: TGTGCCAGTAGTATAGTAGGTATAACGGGAGTCGGCTACAATGAGCAGTTCTTC. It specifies CASSIVGITGVGYNEQFF.

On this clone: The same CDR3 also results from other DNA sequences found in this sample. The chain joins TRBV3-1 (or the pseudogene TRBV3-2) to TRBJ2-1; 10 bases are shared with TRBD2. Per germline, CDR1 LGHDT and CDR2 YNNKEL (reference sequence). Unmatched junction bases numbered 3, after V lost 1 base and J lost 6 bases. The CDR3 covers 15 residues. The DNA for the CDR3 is TGTGCCAGCAGCCAAGCTAGCGGGGGTAGCAATGAGCAGTTCTTC. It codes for CASSQASGGSNEQFF.

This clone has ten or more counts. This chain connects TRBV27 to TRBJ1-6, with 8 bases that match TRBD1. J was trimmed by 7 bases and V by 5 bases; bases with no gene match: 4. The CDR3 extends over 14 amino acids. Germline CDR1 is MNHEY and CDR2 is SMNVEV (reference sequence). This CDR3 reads CASSTGGKNSPLHF. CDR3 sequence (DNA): TGTGCCAGCAGTACAGGGGGTAAAAATTCACCCCTCCACTTT.

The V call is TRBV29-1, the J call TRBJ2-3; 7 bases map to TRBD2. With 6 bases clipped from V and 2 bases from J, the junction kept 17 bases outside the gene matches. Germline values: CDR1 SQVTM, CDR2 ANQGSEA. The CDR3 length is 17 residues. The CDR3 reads CSVPRGTLAALTDTQYF. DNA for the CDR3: TGCAGCGTCCCCCGGGGCACCCTAGCGGCCCTCACAGATACGCAGTATTTT.

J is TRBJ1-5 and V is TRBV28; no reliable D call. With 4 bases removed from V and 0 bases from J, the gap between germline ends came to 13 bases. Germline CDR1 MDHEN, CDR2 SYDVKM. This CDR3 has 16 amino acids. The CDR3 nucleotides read TGTGCCAGCAGTTACCTTCGATCTATTAGCAATCAGCCCCAGCATTTT. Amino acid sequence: CASSYLRSISNQPQHF.

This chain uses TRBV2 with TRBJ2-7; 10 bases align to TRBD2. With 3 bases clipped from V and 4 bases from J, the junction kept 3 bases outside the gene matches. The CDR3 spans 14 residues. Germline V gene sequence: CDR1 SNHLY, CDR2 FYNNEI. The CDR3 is CASSEPSGRYEQYF. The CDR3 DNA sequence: TGTGCCAGCAGTGAGCCTAGCGGGAGATACGAGCAGTACTTC.

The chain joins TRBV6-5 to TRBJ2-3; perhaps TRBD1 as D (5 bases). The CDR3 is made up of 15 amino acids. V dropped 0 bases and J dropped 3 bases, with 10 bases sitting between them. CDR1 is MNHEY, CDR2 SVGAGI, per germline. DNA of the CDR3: TGTGCCAGCAGTTACTCGAATGGGGCAACAGATACGCAGTATTTT. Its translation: CASSYSNGATDTQYF.

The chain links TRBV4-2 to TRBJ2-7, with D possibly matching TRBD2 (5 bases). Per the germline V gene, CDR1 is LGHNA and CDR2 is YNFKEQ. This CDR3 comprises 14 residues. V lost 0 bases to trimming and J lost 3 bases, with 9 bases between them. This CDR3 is CASSQDPRDYEQYF. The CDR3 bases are TGTGCCAGCAGCCAAGATCCCCGGGACTACGAGCAGTACTTC.

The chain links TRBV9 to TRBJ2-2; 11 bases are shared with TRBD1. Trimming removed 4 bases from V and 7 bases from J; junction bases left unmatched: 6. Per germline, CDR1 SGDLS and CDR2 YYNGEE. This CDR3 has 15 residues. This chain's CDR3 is CASSPGQGADGELFF. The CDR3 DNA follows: TGTGCCAGCAGCCCAGGACAGGGGGCGGACGGGGAGCTGTTTTTT.